There are a few counts of the clone carrying this T cell receptor (beta chain). The data derive from a study of early T cells in non-severe SARS-CoV-2 infection. Study as a whole: The study sequenced bulk RNA from unsorted whole blood, with chains unpaired.

TCRdb re-analysed the 5' RACE reads in MiXCR, keeping a single row per CDR3 protein. The repertoire holds tens of thousands of distinct CDR3 sequences, with roughly 8.2% as singletons. Input material: whole blood. The receptor's source is an adult who was a healthcare worker with PCR-confirmed SARS-CoV-2 infection or an uninfected control (not recorded which).

CDR3 protein: CASSFRDFEEQFF. Here the CDR3 DNA reads TGCGCCAGCAGCTTCCGGGACTTTGAGGAGCAGTTCTTC. The chain carries TRBV5-1 and TRBJ2-1; D perhaps matches TRBD2 (6 bases). Trimming took off 2 bases at V and 10 bases at J, with 13 bases between the two ends. CDR1 is SGHRS and CDR2 is YFSETQ in the germline V gene. The CDR3 extends over 13 amino acids. Filled out from reference TRBV5-1 and TRBJ2-1, the complete variable domain reads KAGVTQTPRYLIKTRGQQVTLSCSPISGHRSVSWYQQTPGQGLQFLFEYFSETQRNKGNFPGRFSGRQFSNSRSEMNVSTLELGDSALYLCASSFRDFEEQFFGPGTRLTVL.